The 18 T cell receptor beta chains below all came from one sample that was sequenced in a study of OX40 agonist ivuxolimab in advanced cancers. The repertoire was sequenced with immunoSEQ multiplex PCR; TCRdb's copy has only in-frame clones and lacks some. Of 65,000 to 85,000 clones in the sample, approximately 89% were seen once. Source: CD4+ or CD8+ T cells sorted from blood, taken in a trial of the OX40 agonist ivuxolimab. Source of these receptors: an adult with an advanced solid tumor such as melanoma, head and neck, liver or kidney cancer.

The J gene is TRBJ2-1, the V gene TRBV28, with D tentatively TRBD1 or TRBD2 (6 bases each). This CDR3 has 15 amino acids. Per germline, CDR1 MDHEN and CDR2 SYDVKM. Trimming left V 8 bases short and J 0 bases short, with 14 bases between. The DNA for the CDR3 is TGTGCCAGCGCCTCCGGGGGCCTCTCCTACAATGAGCAGTTCTTC. Its protein product is CASASGGLSYNEQFF.

This sequence joins TRBV5-6 and TRBJ2-3, with a weak D call TRBD1 (5 bases). V was clipped by 6 bases and J by 0 bases, with 11 bases between them. The CDR3 runs to 14 residues. Germline lookup yields CDR1 SGHDT and CDR2 YYEEEE. In nucleotides, the CDR3 is TGTGCCAGCACCTGGGGCCGAAGCACAGATACGCAGTATTTT. Amino acid sequence: CASTWGRSTDTQYF. Complete variable domain (other parts from reference TRBV5-6 and TRBJ2-3): DAGVTQSPTHLIKTRGQQVTLRCSPKSGHDTVSWYQQALGQGPQFIFQYYEEEERQRGNFPDRFSGHQFPNYSSELNVNALLLGDSALYLCASTWGRSTDTQYFGPGTRLTVL.

The chain couples TRBV27 to TRBJ2-1; no clear D gene. The CDR3 extends over 13 amino acids. From germline, CDR1 is MNHEY and CDR2 SMNVEV (reference sequence). The ends were cut back, 2 bases at V and 6 bases at J, with 8 bases in the middle. The chain's CDR3 is CASSLSGVNEQFF. Here the CDR3 DNA reads TGTGCCAGCAGTTTAAGTGGGGTCAATGAGCAGTTCTTC.

The chain is built from TRBV20-1 and TRBJ2-5; D ambiguous. Per germline, CDR1 DFQATT and CDR2 SNEGSKA (reference sequence). The CDR3 loop spans 11 amino acids. V was clipped by 3 bases and J by 5 bases, with 7 bases between them. The DNA for the CDR3 is TGCAGTGCTAGTTTACGGGAGACCCAGTACTTC. It yields the protein CSASLRETQYF.

This chain connects TRBV5-1 to TRBJ1-2; 7 bases match TRBD1. CDR1 and CDR2 (germline): SGHRS, YFSETQ. V lost 3 bases to trimming and J lost 5 bases; unmatched junction nucleotides: 4. The CDR3 totals 13 residues. This CDR3 reads CASSWDSVYGYTF. CDR3 DNA sequence: TGCGCCAGCAGCTGGGACAGCGTATATGGCTACACCTTC.

V gene TRBV10-2 combines with J gene TRBJ2-6, with no clear D. The CDR3 has 18 amino acids. V shed 5 bases and J shed 5 bases, with 22 bases lying between them. CDR1 is WSHSY, CDR2 SAAADI, per germline. The CDR3 DNA sequence: TGCGCCAGCAGTCGGATGCACCTTCTAACAAGTCGGGCCAACGTCCTGACTTTC. It is translated as CASSRMHLLTSRANVLTF.

The rearrangement uses TRBV30 and TRBJ2-7; no firm D call. The length of the CDR3 is 13 residues. With 0 bases removed from V and 0 bases from J, the gap between germline ends came to 6 bases. CDR1 and CDR2 from the germline V gene are GTSNPN and SVGIG (reference sequence). CDR3 bases: TGTGCCTGGAGTGTACATGGCTCCTACGAGCAGTACTTC. This translates into CAWSVHGSYEQYF. Together with reference TRBV30 and TRBJ2-7, the CDR3 gives the full variable domain: SQTIHQWPATLVQPVGSPLSLECTVEGTSNPNLYWYRQAAGRGLQLLFYSVGIGQISSEVPQNLSASRPQDRQFILSSKKLLLSDSGFYLCAWSVHGSYEQYFGPGTRLTVT.

This chain connects TRBV28 to TRBJ1-2; D remains ambiguous. The V end lost 2 bases, the J end lost 4 bases, and 14 bases lay between the germline ends. Germline V CDR1 and CDR2: MDHEN, SYDVKM. The CDR3 extends over 15 amino acids. For the CDR3, the DNA is TGTGCCAGCAGTTTAGCCCTCGGACCTGTCTATGGCTACACCTTC. Translating gives CASSLALGPVYGYTF.

This clone appeared once. J is TRBJ1-2 and V is TRBV19; D ambiguous. Per germline, CDR1 LNHDA and CDR2 SQIVND (reference sequence). This CDR3 spans 14 amino acids. V lost 3 bases and J 7 bases, leaving 15 bases between the germline ends. CDR3 region: CASSIVSVSSGYTF. CDR3 nucleotides: TGTGCCAGTAGTATCGTATCAGTCTCATCTGGCTACACCTTC.

CDR3 in DNA: TGTGCCAGTAGTATAGTCCCAGATCAGCCCCAGCATTTT. It specifies CASSIVPDQPQHF. The chain has TRBV19 and TRBJ1-5, with no clear D. CDR1 is LNHDA, CDR2 SQIVND, per germline (reference sequence). V was shortened by 1 base and J by 5 bases, with 6 bases between the two germline ends. This CDR3 comprises 13 residues.

The rearrangement joins TRBV4-1 to TRBJ2-6, with D uncertain. CDR3 length equals 18 residues. Trimming took 1 base from V and 1 from J, leaving 14 bases between them. CDR1 is MGHRA, CDR2 YSYEKL, per germline. The CDR3 loop is CASSQVGPAWSGANVLTF. The CDR3 coding sequence is TGCGCCAGCAGCCAAGTGGGTCCAGCCTGGTCTGGGGCCAACGTCCTGACTTTC.

This chain links TRBV7-3 with TRBJ1-1; possibly TRBD1 for D (5 bases). The V and J ends lost 5 bases and 4 bases respectively, with 8 bases between them. Per germline, CDR1 SGHTA and CDR2 FQGTGA. This CDR3 has 12 residues. CDR3 DNA sequence: TGTGCCAGCAGCGACGGGGCCACTGAAGCTTTCTTT. Protein sequence: CASSDGATEAFF.

V and J are TRBV19 and TRBJ2-5, with TRBD1 as a possible D gene (6 bases). In germline, CDR1 is LNHDA, CDR2 SQIVND (reference sequence). This CDR3 region has 15 residues. Trimming cost V 5 bases and J 1 base, with 14 bases left between them. The CDR3 sequence: CASSFGQPLQETQYF. DNA of the CDR3: TGTGCCAGTAGTTTTGGACAGCCACTCCAAGAGACCCAGTACTTC.

V usage is TRBV5-6 and J usage is TRBJ2-3; D call uncertain. The V and J ends lost 0 bases and 2 bases respectively, with 10 bases between them. Germline V gives CDR1 SGHDT, CDR2 YYEEEE. The CDR3 sequence is 15 residues long. The DNA of the CDR3 is TGTGCCAGCAGCTTGGTTGGTCTGCTCACAGATACGCAGTATTTT. Its translation: CASSLVGLLTDTQYF.

As to this clone: Other DNA sequences within the sample encode an identical CDR3. The chain carries TRBV6-5 and TRBJ1-1; D not certain. Germline V lookup: CDR1 MNHEY, CDR2 SVGAGI. The CDR3 length is 11 residues. Between the trimmed V and J ends, which lost 6 bases and 1 base, there was a span of 3 bases. The CDR3 is CASRANTEAFF. CDR3 coding DNA: TGTGCCAGCAGAGCGAACACTGAAGCTTTCTTT.

The J gene is TRBJ1-5, the V gene TRBV7-2; D gene unclear. In germline, CDR1 is SGHTA, CDR2 FQGNSA. The germline V and J ends were trimmed by 6 bases and 0 bases, with 6 bases remaining between them. The CDR3 loop spans 13 amino acids. CDR3 protein: CASSTDSNQPQHF. The CDR3 coding sequence is TGTGCCAGCAGTACGGATAGCAATCAGCCCCAGCATTTT.

V is TRBV6-5 and J is TRBJ1-1, with D perhaps matching TRBD1 (6 bases). Per germline, CDR1 MNHEY and CDR2 SVGAGI. The V and J ends lost 2 bases and 5 bases respectively, with 12 bases between them. This CDR3 spans 14 amino acids. CDR3: CASSYVQGKTEAFF. The CDR3 DNA sequence: TGTGCCAGCAGTTACGTACAGGGTAAGACTGAAGCTTTCTTT.

V and J are TRBV7-9 and TRBJ1-1, with TRBD1 as a possible D gene (5 bases). The CDR3 spans 12 residues. The ends were cut back, 6 bases at V and 5 bases at J, with 10 bases in the middle. Looked up from germline, CDR1 is SEHNR and CDR2 is FQNEAQ (reference sequence). Here the CDR3 reads CASSTDKTEAFF. In nucleotides, the CDR3 is TGTGCCAGCAGTACGGACAAAACTGAAGCTTTCTTT.